Given below is one T cell receptor (beta chain) in context. This CDR3 comprises 17 residues. J was trimmed by 2 bases and V by 1 base; bases with no gene match: 6. The germline V gene has CDR1 SEHNR and CDR2 FQNEAQ (reference sequence). This specimen belongs to a study of OX40 agonist ivuxolimab in advanced cancers. Clones were sequenced by immunoSEQ multiplex PCR, and TCRdb holds only the in-frame ones, with some missing. The table shows almost 80,000 clones, with more than 75% occurring only once. The clonotype was recovered from an adult with an advanced solid tumor such as melanoma, head and neck, liver or kidney cancer. This chain uses TRBV7-9 with TRBJ2-1, with 9 bases lining up with TRBD2. Sequencing used CD4+ or CD8+ T cells sorted from blood, obtained in a trial of the OX40 agonist ivuxolimab. The CDR3 DNA reads as TGTGCCAGCAGCTTAGGCGGAGGACTAGCGACCTACAATGAGCAGTTCTTC. Its protein product is CASSLGGGLATYNEQFF.